This T cell receptor beta chain stems from a study of chemoradiotherapy in HPV16-positive cancers (dated by TCRdb to between 2021 and 2023). Study-wide context: Candidate HPV-specific T-cell clones and common TCR motifs were defined through functional T-cell assays on cells from a couple of HPV16-positive patients. The candidate HPV-specific TCRs and motifs were then tracked in TCR repertoires from roughly 86 patients with HPV-related cancers. The study set out to ask whether T-cell immunity against the HPV oncoproteins E6 and E7 changes over the course of chemoradiotherapy and whether that immunity affects survival.

On this clone itself: It has no known antigen specificity. There are no base qualities to consult, and no much larger clone falls within one base.

The library was prepared using the immunoSEQ multiplex PCR assay. In its TCRdb copy, this immuneACCESS table keeps in-frame sequences only and misses some clones. Where compared with another copy, unresolved V genes explain less than half of these, and the others have no known cause. The sample table lists 25,000 to 40,000 clones, around 88% of them with a count of one. The ten most abundant clones make up around 5% of the sample. On the study overall, not on this receptor specifically: In HPV16-positive patients, expansion of HPV-responsive T cells during chemoradiotherapy was found to be associated with improved recurrence-free survival. The functional definition of HPV-specific T cells was derived from only a couple of HPV16-positive patients, and the survival association was reported for HPV16-positive patients. Expansion of candidate HPV-specific clones and E7-related TCR motifs was observed in the tumor microenvironment during treatment, whereas no such expansion was observed for non-HPV-specific T cells.

CDR1 and CDR2 were assigned from the germline V gene (reference sequence) as SEHNR and FQNEAQ. V drops 1 base and J drops 4 bases, leaving 10 bases in between. Counted from cysteine to phenylalanine, this CDR3 has 14 amino acids. The read is trimmed to its CDR3 DNA, 42 bases read in frame from base 1. Repertoires were sampled multiple times during chemoradiotherapy, which allowed clonal expansion in the tumor microenvironment to be followed. The source is a human donor with HPV-associated anogenital cancer. The input for sequencing was blood, taken from a patient who underwent chemoradiotherapy. Rearrangement joined TRBV7-9 to TRBJ1-1; the D gene remains uncertain. This receptor has the CDR3 CASSLGSRSTEAFF. The nucleotide sequence is given as TGTGCCAGCAGCTTAGGGTCTCGGAGCACTGAAGCTTTCTTT. When the CDR3 is completed using the reference TRBV7-9 and TRBJ1-1 genes on either side, the full variable domain is DTGVSQNPRHKITKRGQNVTFRCDPISEHNRLYWYRQTLGQGPEFLTYFQNEAQLEKSRLLSDRFSAERPKGSFSTLEIQRTEQGDSAMYLCASSLGSRSTEAFFGQGTRLTVV.